The sequence of this T cell receptor (beta chain) was determined in a study of CD8+CD57+ T cells in acquired aplastic anemia. Study at large: The DNA of sorted CD4+ and CD8+ cells averaged roughly 3 ug. Healthy donors averaged roughly 11 million reads for CD4+ cells. Findings of the study overall: CD8+ Simpson's diversity in patients was not significantly different from that in controls. Roughly 31 CD8+ CDR3 sequences occurred in both the patients and the controls.

The use of genomic DNA as template underpinned the TCR beta VDJ and CDR3 profiling. From the reads, TCRdb called clonotypes with MiXCR, one entry per CDR3 protein. In the table there are roughly 86,000 distinct CDR3 sequences, approximately 46% of which are singletons. This clonotype occurred many times. Its antigen is undetermined. The specimen was sorted CD4+, CD8+, or CD8+CD57+ T cells (not recorded which) from PBMCs. This sequence was found in a human donor in good health, serving as a control.

CDR3 nucleotides: TGTGCCAGCAGCTTAGGTCGGGGACAAATCTACTATGGCTACACCTTC. Amino acid sequence: CASSLGRGQIYYGYTF. The chain is built from TRBV13 and TRBJ1-2; TRBD1 is a possible D gene (6 bases). Germline V CDR1 and CDR2: PRHDT, FYEKMQ (reference sequence). The length of the CDR3 is 16 residues. The V end lost 0 bases, the J end lost 3 bases, and 14 bases lay between the germline ends.